This T cell receptor beta chain appears in the sequencing data of a study of blood T cell repertoires in COVID-19. Study summary: Samples came from the United States, Italy and Spain, spanning acute and convalescent COVID-19. In each case, the material was cDNA or gDNA derived from T cells, B-cell-depleted T cells, or PBMCs.

This clone has a single count. The CDR3 spans 13 residues. The V gene's germline CDR1 is LGHNT and CDR2 FRNRAP. V was clipped by 1 base and J by 4 bases, with 5 bases between them. Per the original data handling: Using reference gene primer amplification, nucleated cell counts were estimated. Sequencing was performed with immunoSEQ multiplex PCR; in TCRdb, only in-frame clones are kept and a portion is missing. V and J calls and clone size are copied from that table; D and trimming were computed from the DNA. The table lists around 140,000 clones, approximately 80% of them singletons. The clonotype was recovered from a man between 60 and 75 years old with active or convalescent COVID-19. V gene TRBV12-5 combines with J gene TRBJ1-3; maybe TRBD1 (5 bases). Sequencing used peripheral blood. The CDR3 protein is CASGLDRGNTIYF. CDR3 coding DNA: TGTGCTAGTGGTTTGGACAGGGGAAACACCATATATTTT. Full variable domain (missing parts from reference TRBV12-5 and TRBJ1-3): DARVTQTPRHKVTEMGQEVTMRCQPILGHNTVFWYRQTMMQGLELLAYFRNRAPLDDSGMPKDRFSAEMPDATLATLKIQPSEPRDSAVYFCASGLDRGNTIYFGEGSWLTVV.